The present TCR beta chain was sequenced within a study of blood T cells in healthy people across ages. A J-beta primer mix and a sample-barcoded 5' primer were used in a second PCR of roughly 6 to 11 cycles. TCRdb processed the 5' RACE reads anew with MiXCR; each CDR3 protein has one entry. The sample records around 500,000 distinct CDR3 sequences, roughly a quarter being singletons. The junction had 9 bases not matched to a gene; V was cut back by 1 base and J by 3 bases. Germline V gene data show CDR1 as SGHAT and CDR2 as FQNNGV. This CDR3 has 16 amino acids. The sample was also reused in another study, on T cells of mothers and their children.

The receptor was derived from a boy between 2 and 10 years old in good health. This rearrangement joins TRBV11-2 to TRBJ2-7, with 7 bases matching TRBD1. The sample taken for sequencing was blood. CDR3 residues: CASSLVNRGPLYEQYF. The DNA for the CDR3 is TGTGCCAGCAGCTTAGTCAACAGGGGCCCACTCTACGAGCAGTACTTC.